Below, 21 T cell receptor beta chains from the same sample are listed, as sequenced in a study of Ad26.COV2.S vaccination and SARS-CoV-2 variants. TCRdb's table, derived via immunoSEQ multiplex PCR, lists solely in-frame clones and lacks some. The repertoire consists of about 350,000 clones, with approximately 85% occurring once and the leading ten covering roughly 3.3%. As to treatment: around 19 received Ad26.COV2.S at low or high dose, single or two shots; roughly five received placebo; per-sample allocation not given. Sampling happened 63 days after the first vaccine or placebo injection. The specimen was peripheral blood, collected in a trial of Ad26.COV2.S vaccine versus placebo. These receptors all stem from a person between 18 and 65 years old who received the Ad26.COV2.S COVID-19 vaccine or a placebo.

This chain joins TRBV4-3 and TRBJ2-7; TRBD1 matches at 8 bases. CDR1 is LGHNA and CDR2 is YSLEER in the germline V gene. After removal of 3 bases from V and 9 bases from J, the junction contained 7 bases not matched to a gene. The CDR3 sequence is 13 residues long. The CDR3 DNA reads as TGCGCCAGCAGCCAGGACAGGGTCGGCGGGCAGTACTTC. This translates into CASSQDRVGGQYF.

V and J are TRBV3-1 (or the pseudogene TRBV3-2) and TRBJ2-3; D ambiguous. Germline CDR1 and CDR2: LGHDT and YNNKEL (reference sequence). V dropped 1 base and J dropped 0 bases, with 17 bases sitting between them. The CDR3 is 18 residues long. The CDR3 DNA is TGTGCCAGCAGCCAAGGGTGTGGACCTCCGACTAGCACAGATACGCAGTATTTT. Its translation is CASSQGCGPPTSTDTQYF.

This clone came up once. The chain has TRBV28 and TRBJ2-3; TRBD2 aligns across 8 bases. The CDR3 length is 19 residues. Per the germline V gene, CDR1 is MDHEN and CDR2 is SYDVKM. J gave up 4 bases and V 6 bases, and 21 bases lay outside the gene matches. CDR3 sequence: CASSLPFSGVPSPADTQYF. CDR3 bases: TGTGCCAGCAGCCTCCCGTTTAGCGGGGTGCCCTCCCCGGCAGATACGCAGTATTTT. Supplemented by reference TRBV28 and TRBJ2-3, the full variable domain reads DVKVTQSSRYLVKRTGEKVFLECVQDMDHENMFWYRQDPGLGLRLIYFSYDVKMKEKGDIPEGYSVSREKKERFSLILESASTNQTSMYLCASSLPFSGVPSPADTQYFGPGTRLTVL.

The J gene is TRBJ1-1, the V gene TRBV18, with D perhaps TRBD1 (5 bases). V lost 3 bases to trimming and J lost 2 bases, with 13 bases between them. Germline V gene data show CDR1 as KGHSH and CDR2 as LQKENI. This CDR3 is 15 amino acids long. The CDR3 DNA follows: TGTGCCAGCTCACCTCAAGGGACGGATAACACTGAAGCTTTCTTT. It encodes CASSPQGTDNTEAFF.

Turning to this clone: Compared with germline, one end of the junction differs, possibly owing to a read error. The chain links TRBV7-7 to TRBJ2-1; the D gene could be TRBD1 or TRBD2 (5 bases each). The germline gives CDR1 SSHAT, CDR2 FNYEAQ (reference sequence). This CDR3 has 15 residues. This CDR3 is CASSITRDHYNEQFF. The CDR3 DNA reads TGTGCTAGCAGCATAACCCGGGACCATTACAATGAGCAGTTCTTC.

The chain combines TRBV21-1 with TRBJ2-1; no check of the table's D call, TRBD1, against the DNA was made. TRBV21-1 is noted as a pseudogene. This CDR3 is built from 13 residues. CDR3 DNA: TGTGCCAGCAGCTCACCTCCGGGACAGGTCGCGTTCTTC. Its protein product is CASSSPPGQVAFF.

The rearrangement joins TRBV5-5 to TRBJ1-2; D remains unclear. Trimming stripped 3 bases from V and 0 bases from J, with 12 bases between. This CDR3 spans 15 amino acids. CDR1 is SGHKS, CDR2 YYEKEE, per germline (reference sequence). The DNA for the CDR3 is TGTGCCAGCAGCTGGACGGCCGATACTAACTATGGCTACACCTTC. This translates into CASSWTADTNYGYTF.

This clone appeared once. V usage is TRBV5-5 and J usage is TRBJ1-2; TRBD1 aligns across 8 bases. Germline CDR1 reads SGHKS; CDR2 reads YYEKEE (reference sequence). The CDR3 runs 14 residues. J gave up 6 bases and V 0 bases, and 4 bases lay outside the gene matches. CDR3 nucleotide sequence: TGTGCCAGCAGCTTGGACAGGGGGGAGGATGGCTACACCTTC. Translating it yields CASSLDRGEDGYTF.

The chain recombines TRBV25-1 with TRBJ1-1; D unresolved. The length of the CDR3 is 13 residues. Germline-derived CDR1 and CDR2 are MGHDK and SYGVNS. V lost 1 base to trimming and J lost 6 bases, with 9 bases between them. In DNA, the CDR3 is TGTGCCAGCAGTGAATTCATCGGGGCTGAAGCTTTCTTT. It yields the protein CASSEFIGAEAFF.

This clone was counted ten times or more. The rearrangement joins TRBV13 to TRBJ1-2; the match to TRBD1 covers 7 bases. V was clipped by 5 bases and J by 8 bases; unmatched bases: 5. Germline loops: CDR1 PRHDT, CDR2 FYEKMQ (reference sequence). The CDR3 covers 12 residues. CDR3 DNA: TGTGCCAGCAGCACAGGGGATACAGGCTACACCTTC. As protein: CASSTGDTGYTF.

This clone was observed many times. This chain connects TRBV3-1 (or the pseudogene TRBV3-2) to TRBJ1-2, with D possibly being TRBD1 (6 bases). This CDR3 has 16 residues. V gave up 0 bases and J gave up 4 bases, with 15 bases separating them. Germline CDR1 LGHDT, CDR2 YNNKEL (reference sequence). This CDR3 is CASSQEAVTGFYGYTF. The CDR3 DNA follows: TGTGCCAGCAGCCAAGAGGCCGTCACAGGGTTCTATGGCTACACCTTC.

CDR3 sequence (DNA): TGCGCCAGCAGCCAAGATCTCCTCTTGACAGACTTCTCCTATAATTCACCCCTCCACTTT. Translating gives CASSQDLLLTDFSYNSPLHF. The chain is built from TRBV4-3 and TRBJ1-6; D might be TRBD1 (5 bases). Germline V gene data show CDR1 as LGHNA and CDR2 as YSLEER. CDR3 length equals 20 residues. The V gene lost 0 bases and the J gene lost 0 bases, with 18 bases spanning the gap.

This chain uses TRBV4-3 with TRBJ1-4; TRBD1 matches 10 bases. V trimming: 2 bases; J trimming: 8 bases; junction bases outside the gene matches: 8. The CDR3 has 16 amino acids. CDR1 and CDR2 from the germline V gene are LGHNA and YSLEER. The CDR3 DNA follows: TGCGCCAGCAGCCAACCTTTTGGGACAGGGGACGAAAAACTGTTTTTT. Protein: CASSQPFGTGDEKLFF.

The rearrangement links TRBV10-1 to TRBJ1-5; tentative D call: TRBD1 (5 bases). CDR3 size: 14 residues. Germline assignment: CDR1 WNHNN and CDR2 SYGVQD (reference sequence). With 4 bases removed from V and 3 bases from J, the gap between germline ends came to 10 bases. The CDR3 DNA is TGCGCCAGCAGTGCGGGGGGTTCCAATCAGCCCCAGCATTTT. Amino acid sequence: CASSAGGSNQPQHF.

CDR3 DNA: TGTGCCAGCAGCCAAAGAAGACGTCACAGGGATTCTGAGGAGACCCAGTACTTC. Protein product: CASSQRRRHRDSEETQYF. The genes are TRBV3-1 (or the pseudogene TRBV3-2) and TRBJ2-5, with D possibly TRBD1 on 6 matching bases. Per germline, CDR1 LGHDT and CDR2 YNNKEL (reference sequence). The CDR3 extends over 18 amino acids. V was pared by 2 bases and J by 5 bases, with 24 bases between.

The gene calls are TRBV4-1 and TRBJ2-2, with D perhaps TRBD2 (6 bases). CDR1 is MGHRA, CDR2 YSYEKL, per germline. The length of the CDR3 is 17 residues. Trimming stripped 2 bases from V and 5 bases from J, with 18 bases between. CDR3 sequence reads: CASSQTARRGSTGELFF. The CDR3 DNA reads TGCGCCAGCAGCCAAACGGCTCGACGGGGGTCAACCGGGGAGCTGTTTTTT.

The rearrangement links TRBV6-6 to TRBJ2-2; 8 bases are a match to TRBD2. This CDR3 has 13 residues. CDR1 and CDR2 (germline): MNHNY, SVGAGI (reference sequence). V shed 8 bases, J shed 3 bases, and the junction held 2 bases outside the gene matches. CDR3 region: CASSGLDTGELFF. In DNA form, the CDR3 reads TGTGCCAGCTCGGGACTAGACACCGGGGAGCTGTTTTTT.

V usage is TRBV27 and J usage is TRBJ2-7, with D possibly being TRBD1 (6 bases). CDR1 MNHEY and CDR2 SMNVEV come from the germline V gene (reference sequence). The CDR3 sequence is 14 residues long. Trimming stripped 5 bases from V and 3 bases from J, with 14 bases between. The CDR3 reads CASSLTRGFYEQYF. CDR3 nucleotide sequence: TGTGCCAGCAGTCTTACGAGGGGGTTCTACGAGCAGTACTTC.

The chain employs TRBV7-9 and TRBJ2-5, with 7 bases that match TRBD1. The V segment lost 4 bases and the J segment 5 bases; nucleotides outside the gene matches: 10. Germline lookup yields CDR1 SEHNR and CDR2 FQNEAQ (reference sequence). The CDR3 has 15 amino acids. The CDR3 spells CASSSTDREWETQYF. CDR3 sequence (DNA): TGTGCCAGCAGCTCAACCGACAGGGAATGGGAGACCCAGTACTTC. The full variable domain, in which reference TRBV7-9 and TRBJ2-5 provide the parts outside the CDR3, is DTGVSQNPRHKITKRGQNVTFRCDPISEHNRLYWYRQTLGQGPEFLTYFQNEAQLEKSRLLSDRFSAERPKGSFSTLEIQRTEQGDSAMYLCASSSTDREWETQYFGPGTRLLVL.

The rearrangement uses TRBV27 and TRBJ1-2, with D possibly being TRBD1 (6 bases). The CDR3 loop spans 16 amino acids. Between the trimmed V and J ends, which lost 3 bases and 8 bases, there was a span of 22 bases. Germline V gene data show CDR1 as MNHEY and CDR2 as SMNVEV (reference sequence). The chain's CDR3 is CASSFGLNRALGGYTF. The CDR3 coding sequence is TGTGCCAGCAGTTTTGGTTTGAACAGGGCACTTGGAGGCTACACCTTC.

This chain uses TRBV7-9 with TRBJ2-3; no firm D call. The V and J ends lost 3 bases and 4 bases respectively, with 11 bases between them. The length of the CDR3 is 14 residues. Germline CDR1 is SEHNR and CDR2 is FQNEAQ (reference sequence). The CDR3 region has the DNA TGTGCCAGCAGCTTGCGATTAGTATCAGATACGCAGTATTTT. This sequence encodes CASSLRLVSDTQYF.